What follows describes a single TCR beta chain. No antigen is known for it. This specimen comes from a study of shared clonotypes between healthy human individuals. At the level of the study: Each donor's CD4 naive and CD4 memory cells filled three plates apiece, CD8 naive two, and CD8 memory one.

Clones were read by immunoSEQ multiplex PCR, and TCRdb kept only the in-frame ones, dropping some. The sample consists of fewer than 3 million clones, under 95% of them appearing once. Unmatched junction bases numbered 7, after V lost 0 bases and J lost 4 bases. The CDR3 is 18 residues long. From germline, CDR1 is SGHDN and CDR2 FVKESK. General study results and limits: Memory subsets had estimated richness that was generally smaller than that of naive subsets. Genetic and exposure-history diversity was limited by the small donor number. It was the non-shared clonotypes that had lower generation probabilities than clonotypes shared by all four donors.

Sequenced: naive CD4+ T cells from PBMCs. Subset reported: CD45RA+ positively selected. The J gene is TRBJ2-7, the V gene TRBV14, with 15 bases that match TRBD2. The receptor's source is a man younger than 35 in good health. Some clones in this sample may be carry-over from other donors' samples. The CDR3 protein is CASSQERGLAGGGYEQYF. In DNA form, the CDR3 reads TGTGCCAGCAGCCAAGAACGGGGACTAGCGGGAGGTGGTTACGAGCAGTACTTC. The entire variable domain, with the rest obtained from reference TRBV14 and TRBJ2-7, is as follows: EAGVTQFPSHSVIEKGQTVTLRCDPISGHDNLYWYRRVMGKEIKFLLHFVKESKQDESGMPNNRFLAERTGGTYSTLKVQPAELEDSGVYFCASSQERGLAGGGYEQYFGPGTRLTVT.